The source of this T cell receptor (beta chain) is a study of shared clonotypes between healthy human individuals. TCRdb's table, derived via immunoSEQ multiplex PCR, lists solely in-frame clones and lacks some. The data show hundreds of thousands of clones, 98% seen once. In its sample, this clone was seen once. Its matching antigen is unknown. At the DNA level, this CDR3 is encoded by other sequences in the same sample as well. As defined, naive CD8 cells were CD45RO-negative and positively selected for CCR7, with terminally differentiated effector memory CD45RA+ cells excluded. Findings and caveats of the study: Unshared clonotypes carried lower generation probabilities than those common to all four donors. As a rule, naive subsets had a larger estimated richness than memory subsets.

The CDR3 runs to 15 residues. Losses at the gene ends were 5 bases for V and 2 bases for J; bases not matched to a gene: 6. CDR1 is SEHNR, CDR2 FQNEAQ, per germline (reference sequence). The clonotype comes from a man aged 30 to 45 in good health. V is TRBV7-9 and J is TRBJ2-7; 10 bases are a match to TRBD1. Sequencing used naive CD8+ T cells sorted from blood. CDR3 nucleotides: TGTGCCAGCAGCACCCGGGACAGGGGAACCTACGAGCAGTACTTC. It encodes CASSTRDRGTYEQYF. The full variable domain, its missing parts supplied by reference TRBV7-9 and TRBJ2-7, is DTGVSQNPRHKITKRGQNVTFRCDPISEHNRLYWYRQTLGQGPEFLTYFQNEAQLEKSRLLSDRFSAERPKGSFSTLEIQRTEQGDSAMYLCASSTRDRGTYEQYFGPGTRLTVT.